Shown below are 9 T cell receptor beta chains from a single sample sequenced in a study of regulatory T cells in long-lasting Graves disease. Described time point: newly diagnosed GD, antithyroid drugs for less than 3 months. RNA extracted from PBMCs served as the sequencing template. In building TCR beta libraries, iRepertoire HTBI primers were used together with Arm-PCR of CDR3 regions. TCRdb called the multiplex PCR reads again in MiXCR, with one record for every CDR3 protein. The sample gives approximately 460,000 distinct CDR3 sequences, 16% of which show up once; 9.5% to 12% is in the top ten. The same sample was also used in a study of T cells in Graves' hyperthyroidism and ophthalmopathy.

The material sequenced was peripheral blood mononuclear cells (PBMCs), taken at new diagnosis, from a patient treated with antithyroid drugs. The receptors originated from a woman aged 25 to 45 with Graves disease.

This clonotype was detected many times. The chain links TRBV7-2 to TRBJ1-5; TRBD1 might be the D (6 bases). Trimming stripped 6 bases from V and 4 bases from J, with 16 bases between. The CDR3 runs to 15 residues. Per germline, CDR1 SGHTA and CDR2 FQGNSA. The CDR3 spells CASRPMGHMNQPQHF. The CDR3 nucleotides are TGTGCCAGCAGACCGATGGGACATATGAATCAGCCCCAGCATTTT.

As for this clonotype: This likely traces to a read error, being one base from a far larger clone. As the CDR3 is not closed by the conserved phenylalanine or tryptophan, this likely results from a read error. The limits of the CDR3 on the DNA are not certain, so only TCRdb's listed CDR3 is given. The CDR3 here is CASSDEGLAGNEQFL. V gene TRBV2 combines with J gene TRBJ2-3; the table's TRBD2 call for D was not verified on the DNA. The CDR3 spans 15 residues, counting both ends. Germline-derived CDR1 and CDR2 are SNHLY and FYNNEI.

The V gene is TRBV5-1, the J gene TRBJ2-4; possibly TRBD1 or TRBD2 for D (6 bases each). CDR1 and CDR2 from the germline V gene are SGHRS and YFSETQ. The V and J ends lost 0 bases and 0 bases respectively, with 13 bases between them. This CDR3 contains 17 residues. The CDR3 DNA follows: TGCGCCAGCAGCTTGGATGGGGGGCTGGTAGCCAAAAACATTCAGTACTTC. Its protein product is CASSLDGGLVAKNIQYF. Drawing the rest from reference TRBV5-1 and TRBJ2-4, the complete variable domain is KAGVTQTPRYLIKTRGQQVTLSCSPISGHRSVSWYQQTPGQGLQFLFEYFSETQRNKGNFPGRFSGRQFSNSRSEMNVSTLELGDSALYLCASSLDGGLVAKNIQYFGAGTRLSVL.

Ten or more counts support this clonotype. The chain has TRBV27 and TRBJ2-1; 12 bases match TRBD2. Germline V gene sequence: CDR1 MNHEY, CDR2 SMNVEV (reference sequence). The CDR3 spans 15 residues. Germline trimming cut 5 bases from V and 4 bases from J; bases unmatched to any gene: 3. CDR3 nucleotide sequence: TGTGCCAGCAGTGATGGGACTAGCGGGTACAATGAGCAGTTCTTC. Amino acid sequence: CASSDGTSGYNEQFF.

This clonotype was counted many times. The chain carries TRBV7-2 and TRBJ2-7; TRBD1 might be the D (6 bases). Trimming took off 3 bases at V and 5 bases at J, with 23 bases between the two ends. The CDR3 is 17 residues long. In germline, CDR1 is SGHTA, CDR2 FQGNSA. Written as DNA, the CDR3 is TGTGCCAGCAGCTTGCCCCTTACAGGGCGAAAGTTCGACGAGCAGTACTTC. This codes for CASSLPLTGRKFDEQYF.

Concerning this clonotype: This may be a read error, as it is one base from a much larger clone. This rearrangement joins TRBV30 to TRBJ1-1; unclear D gene. V was pared by 2 bases and J by 2 bases, with 12 bases between. CDR3 size: 14 residues. Looked up from germline, CDR1 is GTSNPN and CDR2 is SVGIG (reference sequence). CDR3 bases: TGTGCCTGGAGTAGCCGGGATGAAAACACTGAAGCTTTCTTT. Translating it yields CAWSSRDENTEAFF.

This clonotype was seen many times. V is TRBV3-1 and J is TRBJ2-1; possible D gene TRBD2, 6 bases. V gave up 4 bases and J gave up 2 bases, with 12 bases separating them. The CDR3 consists of 15 residues. The germline V gene has CDR1 LGHDT and CDR2 YNNKEL (reference sequence). In nucleotides, the CDR3 is TGTGCCAGCAGCCGGACGGGGGACGCCTACAATGAGCAGTTCTTC. Its protein product is CASSRTGDAYNEQFF.

This clonotype was observed at least ten times. J is TRBJ2-7 and V is TRBV28, with D tentatively TRBD2 (5 bases). This CDR3 has 16 residues. V lost 6 bases, J lost 6 bases, and 24 bases lay in between. Per germline, CDR1 MDHEN and CDR2 SYDVKM. The CDR3 here is CASSPSPASPGGEQYF. CDR3 sequence (DNA): TGTGCCAGCAGCCCCTCCCCTGCTAGCCCGGGTGGCGAGCAGTACTTC.

The sample holds many counts of this clonotype. The CDR3 DNA is TGTGCCATCAGTGTTAACAGGGGAGACTATGGCTACACCTTC. Amino acids: CAISVNRGDYGYTF. V gene TRBV10-3 combines with J gene TRBJ1-2, with 7 bases that match TRBD1. V shed 4 bases, J shed 3 bases, and the junction held 5 bases outside the gene matches. The CDR3 is 14 amino acids. CDR1 is ENHRY and CDR2 is SYGVKD in the germline V gene.